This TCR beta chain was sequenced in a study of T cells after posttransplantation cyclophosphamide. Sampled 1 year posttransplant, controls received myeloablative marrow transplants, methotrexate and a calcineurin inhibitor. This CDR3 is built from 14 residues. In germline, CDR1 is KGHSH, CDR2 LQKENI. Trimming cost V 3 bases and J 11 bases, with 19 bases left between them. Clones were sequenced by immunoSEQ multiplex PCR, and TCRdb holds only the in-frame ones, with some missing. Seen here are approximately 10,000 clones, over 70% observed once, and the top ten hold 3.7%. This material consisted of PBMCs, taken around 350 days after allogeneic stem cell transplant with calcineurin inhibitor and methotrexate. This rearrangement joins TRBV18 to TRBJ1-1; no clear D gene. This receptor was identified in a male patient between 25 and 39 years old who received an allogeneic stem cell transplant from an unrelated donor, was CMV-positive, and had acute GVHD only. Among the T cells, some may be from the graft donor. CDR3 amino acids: CASSPSAGSMRAFF. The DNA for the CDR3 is TGTGCCAGCTCACCCTCCGCGGGTTCAATGAGGGCTTTCTTT.